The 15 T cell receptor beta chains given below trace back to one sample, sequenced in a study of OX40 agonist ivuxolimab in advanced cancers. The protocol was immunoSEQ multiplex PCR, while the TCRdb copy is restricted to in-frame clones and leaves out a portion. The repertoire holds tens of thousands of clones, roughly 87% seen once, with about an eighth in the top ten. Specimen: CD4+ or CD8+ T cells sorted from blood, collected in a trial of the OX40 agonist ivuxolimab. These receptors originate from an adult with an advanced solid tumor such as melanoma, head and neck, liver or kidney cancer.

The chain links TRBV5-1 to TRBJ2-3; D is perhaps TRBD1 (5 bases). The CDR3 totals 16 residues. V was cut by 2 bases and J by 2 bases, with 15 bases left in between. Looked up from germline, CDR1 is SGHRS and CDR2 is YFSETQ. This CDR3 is CASSFEVRTLTDTQYF. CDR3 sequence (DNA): TGCGCCAGCAGCTTTGAGGTCAGGACACTCACAGATACGCAGTATTTT.

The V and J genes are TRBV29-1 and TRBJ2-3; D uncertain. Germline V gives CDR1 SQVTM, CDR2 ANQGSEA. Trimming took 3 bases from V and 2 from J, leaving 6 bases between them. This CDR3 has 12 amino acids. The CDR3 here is CSVDSATDTQYF. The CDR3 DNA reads TGCAGCGTTGATTCAGCCACAGATACGCAGTATTTT.

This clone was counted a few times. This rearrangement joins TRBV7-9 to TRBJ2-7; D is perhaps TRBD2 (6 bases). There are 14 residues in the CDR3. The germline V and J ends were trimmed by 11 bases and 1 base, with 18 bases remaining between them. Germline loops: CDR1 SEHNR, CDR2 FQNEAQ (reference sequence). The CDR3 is CAYHRDGGSYEQYF. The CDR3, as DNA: TGTGCCTACCACCGGGACGGGGGTTCCTACGAGCAGTACTTC.

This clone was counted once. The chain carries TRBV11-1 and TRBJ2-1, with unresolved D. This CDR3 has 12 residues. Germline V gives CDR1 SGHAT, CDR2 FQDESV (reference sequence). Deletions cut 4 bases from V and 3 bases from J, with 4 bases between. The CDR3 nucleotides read TGTGCCAGCAGCTACCTCTACAATGAGCAGTTCTTC. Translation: CASSYLYNEQFF.

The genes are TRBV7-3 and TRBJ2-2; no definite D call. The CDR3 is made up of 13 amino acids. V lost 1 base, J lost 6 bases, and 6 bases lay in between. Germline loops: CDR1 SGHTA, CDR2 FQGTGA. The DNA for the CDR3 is TGTGCCAGCAGCTTAAGGATGGCCGGGGAGCTGTTTTTT. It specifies CASSLRMAGELFF.

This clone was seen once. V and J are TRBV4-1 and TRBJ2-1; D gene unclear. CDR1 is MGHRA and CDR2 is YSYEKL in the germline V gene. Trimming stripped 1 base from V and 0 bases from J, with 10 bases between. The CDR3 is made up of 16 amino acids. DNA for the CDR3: TGCGCCAGCAGCCAAGTGGGATCCCTCTCCTACAATGAGCAGTTCTTC. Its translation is CASSQVGSLSYNEQFF.

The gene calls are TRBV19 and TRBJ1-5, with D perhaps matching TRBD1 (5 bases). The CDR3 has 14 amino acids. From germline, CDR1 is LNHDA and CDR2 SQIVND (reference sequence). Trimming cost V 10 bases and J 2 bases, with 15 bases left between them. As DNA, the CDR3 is TGTGCCACCGGGGGGGGGAGGCGCAATCAGCCCCAGCATTTT. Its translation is CATGGGRRNQPQHF.

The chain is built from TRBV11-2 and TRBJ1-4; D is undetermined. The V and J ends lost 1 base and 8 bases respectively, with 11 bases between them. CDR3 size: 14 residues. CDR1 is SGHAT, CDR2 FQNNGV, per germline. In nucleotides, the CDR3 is TGTGCCAGCAGCTTAGCCGGGGTATGGGAAAAACTGTTTTTT. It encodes CASSLAGVWEKLFF.

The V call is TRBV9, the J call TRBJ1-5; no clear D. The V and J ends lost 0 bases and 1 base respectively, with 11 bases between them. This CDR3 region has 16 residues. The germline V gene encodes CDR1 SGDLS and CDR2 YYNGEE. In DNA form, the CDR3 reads TGTGCCAGCAGCGTAGGTGCGGACGGAAGCAATCAGCCCCAGCATTTT. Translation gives CASSVGADGSNQPQHF.

CDR3 sequence: CASRPQGNTEAFF. The CDR3 coding sequence is TGTGCCAGCAGGCCCCAGGGGAACACTGAAGCTTTCTTT. The chain couples TRBV2 to TRBJ1-1; D might be TRBD1 (5 bases). CDR1 SNHLY and CDR2 FYNNEI come from the germline V gene. V was clipped by 6 bases and J by 1 base, with 9 bases between them. CDR3 length: 13 amino acids. Full variable domain (remainder filled in from reference TRBV2 and TRBJ1-1): EPEVTQTPSHQVTQMGQEVILRCVPISNHLYFYWYRQILGQKVEFLVSFYNNEISEKSEIFDDQFSVERPDGSNFTLKIRSTKLEDSAMYFCASRPQGNTEAFFGQGTRLTVV.

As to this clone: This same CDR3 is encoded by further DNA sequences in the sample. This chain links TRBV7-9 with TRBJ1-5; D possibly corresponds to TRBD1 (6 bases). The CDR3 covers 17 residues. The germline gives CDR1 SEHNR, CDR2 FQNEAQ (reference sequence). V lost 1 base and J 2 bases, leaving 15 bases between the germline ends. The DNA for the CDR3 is TGTGCCAGCAGCTTAGGAGCGGGGGGGCGAGGCAATCAGCCCCAGCATTTT. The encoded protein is CASSLGAGGRGNQPQHF.

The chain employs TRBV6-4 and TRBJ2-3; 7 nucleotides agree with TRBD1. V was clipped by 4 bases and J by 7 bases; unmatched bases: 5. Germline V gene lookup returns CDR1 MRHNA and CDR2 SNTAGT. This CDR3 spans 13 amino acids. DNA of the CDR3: TGTGCCAGCAGTGTTGCAGGGGGTAATACGCAGTATTTT. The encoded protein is CASSVAGGNTQYF.

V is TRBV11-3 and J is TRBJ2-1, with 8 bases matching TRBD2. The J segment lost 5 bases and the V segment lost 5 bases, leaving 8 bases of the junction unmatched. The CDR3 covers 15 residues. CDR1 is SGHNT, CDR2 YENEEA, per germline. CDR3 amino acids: CASSDGSGTDNEQFF. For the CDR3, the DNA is TGTGCCAGCAGCGATGGTAGCGGGACGGACAATGAGCAGTTCTTC.

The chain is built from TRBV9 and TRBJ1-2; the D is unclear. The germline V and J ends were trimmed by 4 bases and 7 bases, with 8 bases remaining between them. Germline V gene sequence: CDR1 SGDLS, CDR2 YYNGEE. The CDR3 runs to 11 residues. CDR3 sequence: CASSSQGGYTF. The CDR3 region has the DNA TGTGCCAGCAGCAGTCAAGGTGGCTACACCTTC.

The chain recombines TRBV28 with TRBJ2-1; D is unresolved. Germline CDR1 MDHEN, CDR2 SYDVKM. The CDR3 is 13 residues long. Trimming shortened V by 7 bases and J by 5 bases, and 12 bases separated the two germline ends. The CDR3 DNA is TGTGCCAGCACCCTGGTGGAGAACAATGAGCAGTTCTTC. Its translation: CASTLVENNEQFF.